This passage covers 13 T cell receptor beta chains from one sample sequenced in a study of blood T cell repertoires in COVID-19 (dated by TCRdb to 2020 to 2021). The library relied on the immunoSEQ multiplex PCR assay. TCRdb provides this immuneACCESS table in a form limited to in-frame rearrangements. Some clones are lacking; in checked studies, under half of them reflect an unresolved V gene, and why the rest are absent is not known. Recorded for this sample are roughly 180,000 clones; approximately 80% of them occurred a single time. Over 9.5% of the sample is taken by the ten largest. Sequenced input: PBMCs or T cells enriched from blood (not recorded which). Receptors were obtained from a man in his forties or fifties who had recovered from COVID-19.

This clone was counted once. This sequence joins TRBV5-1 and TRBJ2-3; D may be TRBD2 (6 bases). The CDR3 contains 16 residues. Trimming removed 0 bases from V and 0 bases from J, with 11 bases in between. CDR1 is SGHRS and CDR2 is YFSETQ in the germline V gene. The CDR3 nucleotides read TGCGCCAGCAGCTTGGGGGCTAGCGCAAGCACAGATACGCAGTATTTT. Translating gives CASSLGASASTDTQYF.

The chain carries TRBV5-6 and TRBJ1-4; D gene ambiguous. CDR1 is SGHDT, CDR2 YYEEEE, per germline. The CDR3 covers 15 residues. V dropped 0 bases and J dropped 0 bases, with 6 bases sitting between them. CDR3 sequence: CASSLAIATNEKLFF. CDR3 nucleotide sequence: TGTGCCAGCAGCTTGGCCATTGCAACTAATGAAAAACTGTTTTTT. The full variable domain, rest sourced from reference TRBV5-6 and TRBJ1-4, is DAGVTQSPTHLIKTRGQQVTLRCSPKSGHDTVSWYQQALGQGPQFIFQYYEEEERQRGNFPDRFSGHQFPNYSSELNVNALLLGDSALYLCASSLAIATNEKLFFGSGTQLSVL.

CDR3 sequence (DNA): TGTGCCAGCTCATCGTCGACAGGGGTGGAGTCACCCCTCCACTTT. Its protein product is CASSSSTGVESPLHF. The chain combines TRBV18 with TRBJ1-6, with 8 bases identical to TRBD1. V gave up 5 bases and J gave up 10 bases; unmatched junction bases: 10. The CDR3 length is 15 residues. Germline V gene lookup returns CDR1 KGHSH and CDR2 LQKENI. The full variable domain, in which reference TRBV18 and TRBJ1-6 provide the parts outside the CDR3, is NAGVMQNPRHLVRRRGQEARLRCSPMKGHSHVYWYRQLPEEGLKFMVYLQKENIIDESGMPKERFSAEFPKEGPSILRIQQVVRGDSAAYFCASSSSTGVESPLHFGNGTRLTVT.

V and J are TRBV4-3 and TRBJ1-6; TRBD1 matches at 8 bases. The CDR3 loop spans 14 amino acids. Per the germline V gene, CDR1 is LGHNA and CDR2 is YSLEER. V trimming: 4 bases; J trimming: 10 bases; junction bases outside the gene matches: 6. CDR3 sequence (DNA): TGCGCCAGCAGCCCGACAGGGGTAGGATCACCCCTCCACTTT. Its protein is CASSPTGVGSPLHF.

This clone was detected only once. The rearrangement uses TRBV9 and TRBJ1-3, with 7 bases fitting TRBD1. The CDR3 extends over 14 amino acids. V lost 3 bases to trimming and J lost 4 bases; unmatched junction nucleotides: 4. Germline CDR1 reads SGDLS; CDR2 reads YYNGEE. This CDR3 reads CASSGQGAGNTIYF. The CDR3 nucleotides are TGTGCCAGCAGCGGACAGGGAGCCGGAAACACCATATATTTT.

This clone was seen once. The chain is built from TRBV7-2 and TRBJ2-7; 7 bases are a match to TRBD2. The CDR3 spans 17 residues. Looked up from germline, CDR1 is SGHTA and CDR2 is FQGNSA. Trimming removed 1 base from V and 4 bases from J; junction bases left unmatched: 13. CDR3 protein: CASSLDRSTGGRYEQYV. For the CDR3, the DNA is TGTGCCAGCAGCTTAGATCGATCAACGGGAGGTCGGTACGAGCAGTACGTC.

The chain recombines TRBV7-9 with TRBJ2-5, with D maybe TRBD2 (6 bases). Germline loops: CDR1 SEHNR, CDR2 FQNEAQ (reference sequence). V was trimmed by 2 bases and J by 3 bases, leaving 10 bases between them. CDR3 length equals 14 residues. The CDR3 region is CASSLQVAEETQYF. Written as DNA, the CDR3 is TGTGCCAGCAGCTTACAGGTAGCGGAAGAGACCCAGTACTTC.

This chain joins TRBV29-1 and TRBJ1-2, with D unresolved. The CDR3 is made up of 14 amino acids. V gave up 8 bases and J gave up 0 bases, with 16 bases separating them. Germline assignment: CDR1 SQVTM and CDR2 ANQGSEA. In DNA, the CDR3 is TGCAGCCTCTACAGCCCCTTAGCTAACTATGGCTACACCTTC. Translating it yields CSLYSPLANYGYTF.

The chain uses TRBV28 and TRBJ2-7; D is unresolved. The CDR3 covers 12 residues. Germline V lookup: CDR1 MDHEN, CDR2 SYDVKM. V gave up 9 bases and J gave up 6 bases, with 15 bases separating them. CDR3 nucleotides: TGTGCCAGTCGTGACCGGAGCCTCGAGCAGTACTTC. This codes for CASRDRSLEQYF.

The chain couples TRBV27 to TRBJ2-2; D might be TRBD1 (6 bases). Trimming pared 5 bases from V and 1 base from J, leaving 8 bases between. The CDR3 spans 14 residues. Germline CDR1 MNHEY, CDR2 SMNVEV (reference sequence). CDR3 region: CASSSRGNTGELFF. The DNA of the CDR3 is TGTGCCAGCAGTAGCAGGGGGAACACCGGGGAGCTGTTTTTT.

The chain joins TRBV18 to TRBJ1-5; the D gene is possibly TRBD1 (5 bases). From germline, CDR1 is KGHSH and CDR2 LQKENI. This CDR3 spans 15 amino acids. V was trimmed by 5 bases and J by 0 bases, leaving 11 bases between them. Here the CDR3 DNA reads TGTGCCAGCTCATCCGCAGGGAATAGCAATCAGCCCCAGCATTTT. Encoded protein: CASSSAGNSNQPQHF.

The genes are TRBV9 and TRBJ2-1, with TRBD2 identical over 11 bases. The CDR3 has 17 amino acids. CDR1 is SGDLS and CDR2 is YYNGEE in the germline V gene. V shed 3 bases and J 4 bases; nucleotides not matched to a gene: 9. The CDR3 spells CASSELAGESRYNEQFF. For the CDR3, the DNA is TGTGCCAGCAGCGAACTAGCGGGAGAGTCGCGGTACAATGAGCAGTTCTTC.

The chain has TRBV6-6 and TRBJ2-7; 7 nucleotides match TRBD1. J was trimmed by 1 base and V by 11 bases; bases with no gene match: 8. Germline V gene lookup returns CDR1 MNHNY and CDR2 SVGAGI (reference sequence). The CDR3 length is 13 residues. CDR3 region: CAGRDSASYEQYF. For the CDR3, the DNA is TGTGCCGGAAGGGACAGTGCTTCCTACGAGCAGTACTTC.